The TCR beta chain under discussion was sequenced for a study of a mutant IDH1 vaccine in newly diagnosed glioma. The time point denotes: week 11, during vaccination. Mutant IDH1 20-mer peptide, at 300 ug, made up each vaccine dose, with topical imiquimod. As concerns this clone: What it recognizes is unknown.

With 0 bases removed from V and 2 bases from J, the gap between germline ends came to 4 bases. The CDR3 is 14 amino acids. Germline V CDR1 and CDR2: SGHDN, FVKESK. The method was immunoSEQ multiplex PCR; TCRdb's version includes in-frame clones alone and lacks a portion of them. The sample yields 45,000 to 60,000 clones, about 91% seen once. The V gene is TRBV14, the J gene TRBJ2-2; D not certain. The sequencing used PBMCs, collected from a glioma patient whose treatment included an IDH1 peptide vaccine. The receptor was derived from a man aged 45 to 65 with glioma. In nucleotides, the CDR3 is TGTGCCAGCAGCCAAGAAATCAACACCGGGGAGCTGTTTTTT. It specifies CASSQEINTGELFF.